The 20 T cell receptor beta chains below come from one sample, sequenced in a study of shared clonotypes between healthy human individuals. TCRdb keeps only in-frame clones here, not all; method: immunoSEQ multiplex PCR. The table has roughly 2,500,000 clones, more than 85% seen once. Input material: naive CD4+ T cells from PBMCs. This sample's subset: CD45RA+ positively selected. Source of these receptors: a man aged 18 to 30 in good health. Some clones in this sample may be carry-over from other donors' samples.

The rearrangement links TRBV7-2 to TRBJ2-2; 7 bases are shared with TRBD1. This CDR3 has 18 residues. V was clipped by 4 bases and J by 1 base; unmatched bases: 12. CDR1 is SGHTA, CDR2 FQGNSA, per germline. For the CDR3, the DNA is TGTGCCAGCAGCTCGCCCCTACAGGGGCCCCAGAACACCGGGGAGCTGTTTTTT. Translation: CASSSPLQGPQNTGELFF.

This CDR3 reads CSARTGGYEKLFF. CDR3 sequence (DNA): TGCAGCGCTCGGACAGGGGGTTATGAAAAACTGTTTTTT. This rearrangement joins TRBV29-1 to TRBJ1-4, with TRBD1 identical over 10 bases. The CDR3 consists of 13 residues. Germline CDR1 and CDR2: SQVTM and ANQGSEA. With V trimmed by 7 bases and J by 6 bases, 5 bases remained unmatched.

The chain joins TRBV2 to TRBJ1-5; 10 nucleotides align to TRBD1. V lost 6 bases to trimming and J lost 6 bases; unmatched junction nucleotides: 5. This CDR3 is 14 amino acids long. Germline values: CDR1 SNHLY, CDR2 FYNNEI. The CDR3 sequence: CASRGTGEAQPQHF. The DNA for the CDR3 is TGTGCCAGCAGGGGGACAGGGGAGGCTCAGCCCCAGCATTTT.

J is TRBJ2-3 and V is TRBV5-4, with 8 bases lining up with TRBD2. Germline CDR1 and CDR2: SGHNT and YYREEE (reference sequence). Germline trimming cut 0 bases from V and 6 bases from J; bases unmatched to any gene: 6. The CDR3 totals 15 residues. CDR3 DNA sequence: TGTGCCAGCAGCTTGGTCGGGAGGGCCTGGGATACGCAGTATTTT. As protein: CASSLVGRAWDTQYF.

The V gene is TRBV4-3, the J gene TRBJ2-7; a weak D match, TRBD2 (5 bases). This CDR3 is 15 amino acids long. V lost 1 base, J lost 3 bases, and 13 bases lay in between. CDR1 is LGHNA, CDR2 YSLEER, per germline. The CDR3 bases are TGCGCCAGCAGCCAAGGTTTCCCGGGGAACTACGAGCAGTACTTC. It encodes CASSQGFPGNYEQYF.

This clone was seen only once. This specimen includes other DNA sequences encoding the same CDR3. The chain employs TRBV7-7 and TRBJ2-1; 9 bases are a match to TRBD2. Germline CDR1 and CDR2: SSHAT and FNYEAQ (reference sequence). The CDR3 spans 15 residues. V shed 5 bases and J 0 bases; nucleotides not matched to a gene: 2. CDR3 bases: TGTGCCAGCAGCCTTAGCGGGAGCTCCTACAATGAGCAGTTCTTC. This translates into CASSLSGSSYNEQFF.

This chain links TRBV28 with TRBJ1-1; D perhaps matches TRBD1 (5 bases). Germline values: CDR1 MDHEN, CDR2 SYDVKM. This CDR3 has 13 residues. Between the trimmed V and J ends, which lost 7 bases and 10 bases, there was a span of 19 bases. The CDR3 coding sequence is TGTGCCAGCACCGAGGACAAGAGGGGCGGAGCTTTCTTT. Translation: CASTEDKRGGAFF.

Remarks on this clone: This same CDR3 is encoded by further DNA sequences in the sample. The J gene is TRBJ2-5, the V gene TRBV5-1; 7 bases line up with TRBD1. Germline V gene data show CDR1 as SGHRS and CDR2 as YFSETQ. This CDR3 contains 14 residues. With V trimmed by 4 bases and J by 1 base, 4 bases remained unmatched. The CDR3 protein is CASSPGQPQETQYF. CDR3 DNA sequence: TGCGCCAGCAGCCCGGGACAGCCCCAAGAGACCCAGTACTTC.

The chain recombines TRBV19 with TRBJ2-3; tentatively, D is TRBD1 (6 bases). The CDR3 is 14 amino acids. Germline assignment: CDR1 LNHDA and CDR2 SQIVND (reference sequence). V shed 5 bases and J shed 1 base, with 10 bases lying between them. CDR3 nucleotides: TGTGCCAGTAGTCCATGGACAGGCACAGATACGCAGTATTTT. Protein sequence: CASSPWTGTDTQYF.

This chain connects TRBV6-1 to TRBJ2-7, with 11 bases matching TRBD2. The V gene's germline CDR1 is MNHNS and CDR2 SASEGT. Germline trimming cut 4 bases from V and 7 bases from J; bases unmatched to any gene: 12. The CDR3 length is 16 residues. CDR3 nucleotide sequence: TGTGCCAGCAGTGCCCTAGTACTAGCGGGAGTGGAAGAGCAGTACTTC. It codes for CASSALVLAGVEEQYF.

This clone was observed once. V usage is TRBV2 and J usage is TRBJ2-2, with D hard to call. Trimming took off 10 bases at V and 0 bases at J, with 18 bases between the two ends. The CDR3 length is 16 residues. Germline values: CDR1 SNHLY, CDR2 FYNNEI. Here the CDR3 reads CATNDPPSANTGELFF. The CDR3 DNA is TGTGCCACCAATGATCCCCCATCGGCGAACACCGGGGAGCTGTTTTTT.

The chain has TRBV4-3 and TRBJ2-3; TRBD2 matches 8 bases. The CDR3 loop spans 15 amino acids. Germline CDR1 and CDR2: LGHNA and YSLEER. V shed 4 bases, J shed 0 bases, and the junction held 3 bases outside the gene matches. The CDR3 nucleotides are TGCGCCAGCAGCCCGGCTAGCGGGAGCACAGATACGCAGTATTTT. Its translation: CASSPASGSTDTQYF.

The V gene is TRBV28, the J gene TRBJ2-7, with D maybe TRBD2 (6 bases). Trimming stripped 3 bases from V and 0 bases from J, with 15 bases between. CDR1 is MDHEN, CDR2 SYDVKM, per germline. CDR3 length: 16 amino acids. The CDR3 DNA follows: TGTGCCAGCAGTTTCACCTACAGCGGGTTCTCCTACGAGCAGTACTTC. Amino acids: CASSFTYSGFSYEQYF. The variable domain in full, with the rest retrieved from reference TRBV28 and TRBJ2-7, is DVKVTQSSRYLVKRTGEKVFLECVQDMDHENMFWYRQDPGLGLRLIYFSYDVKMKEKGDIPEGYSVSREKKERFSLILESASTNQTSMYLCASSFTYSGFSYEQYFGPGTRLTVT.

The chain links TRBV6-5 to TRBJ2-3; 7 bases line up with TRBD2. J was trimmed by 5 bases and V by 5 bases; bases with no gene match: 4. Germline V gives CDR1 MNHEY, CDR2 SVGAGI. The CDR3 runs 13 residues. The chain's CDR3 is CASSRTSKDTQYF. The CDR3 region has the DNA TGTGCCAGCAGTCGGACTAGTAAAGATACGCAGTATTTT.

To note about this clone: At the DNA level, this CDR3 is encoded by other sequences in the same sample as well. The chain's CDR3 is CASSLVGETQYF. CDR3 DNA sequence: TGTGCCAGCAGCCTAGTGGGGGAGACCCAGTACTTC. V gene TRBV7-2 combines with J gene TRBJ2-5; no reliable D call. Trimming removed 5 bases from V and 5 bases from J, with 9 bases in between. From germline, CDR1 is SGHTA and CDR2 FQGNSA. The CDR3 spans 12 residues.

This clone has a handful of counts. The chain couples TRBV5-1 to TRBJ1-4, with D possibly TRBD1 on 5 matching bases. From germline, CDR1 is SGHRS and CDR2 YFSETQ. Trimming shortened V by 10 bases and J by 0 bases, and 16 bases separated the two germline ends. CDR3 length: 15 residues. The CDR3 nucleotides are TGCGCCTCCCAAACAGGAAATCCAACTAATGAAAAACTGTTTTTT. Protein sequence: CASQTGNPTNEKLFF.

The chain links TRBV28 to TRBJ1-4; D not resolved. CDR1 MDHEN and CDR2 SYDVKM come from the germline V gene. V shed 4 bases and J shed 5 bases, with 14 bases lying between them. The CDR3 runs to 15 residues. In nucleotides, the CDR3 is TGTGCCAGCAGTTACGCGTCAGTAGGGAATGAAAAACTGTTTTTT. This gives the protein CASSYASVGNEKLFF. Supplemented by reference TRBV28 and TRBJ1-4, the full variable domain reads DVKVTQSSRYLVKRTGEKVFLECVQDMDHENMFWYRQDPGLGLRLIYFSYDVKMKEKGDIPEGYSVSREKKERFSLILESASTNQTSMYLCASSYASVGNEKLFFGSGTQLSVL.

The chain carries TRBV27 and TRBJ1-2, with D hard to call. CDR3 length: 18 residues. The germline CDR1 and CDR2 sequences are MNHEY and SMNVEV (reference sequence). Trimming removed 3 bases at V and 4 bases at J, with 24 bases between. The CDR3 is CASSLSGVGRAGFYGYTF. Here the CDR3 DNA reads TGTGCCAGCAGTTTGTCAGGTGTGGGCCGTGCCGGTTTCTATGGCTACACCTTC.

Only one count was recorded for this clone. V usage is TRBV29-1 and J usage is TRBJ2-7, with D perhaps matching TRBD1 (6 bases). Germline V CDR1 and CDR2: SQVTM, ANQGSEA. The ends were cut back, 6 bases at V and 4 bases at J, with 13 bases in the middle. This CDR3 is built from 12 residues. The CDR3, as DNA: TGCAGCGTCTCAGGGGACGGGTACGAGCAGTACTTC. It encodes CSVSGDGYEQYF.

The chain recombines TRBV7-2 with TRBJ1-6; 9 positions agree with TRBD1. CDR1 and CDR2 from the germline V gene are SGHTA and FQGNSA. Trimming at V came to 5 bases and at J to 7 bases, leaving 9 bases not matched to a gene. The CDR3 totals 16 residues. CDR3 protein: CASSLGPGQGNSPLHF. DNA of the CDR3: TGTGCCAGCAGCCTCGGCCCGGGACAGGGCAATTCACCCCTCCACTTT. The full variable domain, its missing parts supplied by reference TRBV7-2 and TRBJ1-6, is GAGVSQSPSNKVTEKGKDVELRCDPISGHTALYWYRQSLGQGLEFLIYFQGNSAPDKSGLPSDRFSAERTGGSVSTLTIQRTQQEDSAVYLCASSLGPGQGNSPLHFGNGTRLTVT.